The subject of this entry is one TCR beta chain. Antigen specificity is unknown. The source of the sample is a study of T cell responses to AZD1222 COVID-19 vaccine. Regarding the study as a whole: The study found Spike-specific TCR breadth and depth rose after two AZD1222 doses. The repertoires were collected only after the peak T cell response.

Method: immunoSEQ multiplex PCR; TCRdb's copy keeps in-frame clones and lacks some. The repertoire holds 150,000 to 180,000 clones, with roughly 90% as singletons. The germline V gene has CDR1 MNHEY and CDR2 SVGAGI. This CDR3 is built from 14 residues. Trimming took 10 bases from V and 0 from J, leaving 13 bases between them. The chain couples TRBV6-5 to TRBJ1-3; D remains ambiguous. Here the sequenced sample was peripheral blood, taken on day 0 of AZD1222 vaccination. The receptor was isolated from an adult in good health. CDR3 region: CATRPRLSGNTIYF. CDR3 DNA sequence: TGTGCCACCCGGCCCAGACTCTCTGGAAACACCATATATTTT.